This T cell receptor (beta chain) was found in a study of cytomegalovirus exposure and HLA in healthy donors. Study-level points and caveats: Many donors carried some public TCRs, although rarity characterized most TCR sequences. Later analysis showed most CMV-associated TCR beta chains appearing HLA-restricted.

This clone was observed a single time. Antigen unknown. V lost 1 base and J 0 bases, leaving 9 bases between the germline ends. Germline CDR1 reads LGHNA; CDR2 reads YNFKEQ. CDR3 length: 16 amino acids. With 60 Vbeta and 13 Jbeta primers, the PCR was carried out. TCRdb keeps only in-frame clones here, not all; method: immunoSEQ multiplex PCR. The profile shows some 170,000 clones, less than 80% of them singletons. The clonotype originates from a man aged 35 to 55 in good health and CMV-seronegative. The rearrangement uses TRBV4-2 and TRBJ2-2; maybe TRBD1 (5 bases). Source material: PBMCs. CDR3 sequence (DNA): TGTGCCAGCAGCCAAGGACAGTTGGCGAACACCGGGGAGCTGTTTTTT. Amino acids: CASSQGQLANTGELFF.